A selection of T cell receptor beta chains follows, all from one sample in a study of read filtering for tumor transcriptome and immune sequencing. TCRdb itself ran the reads through MiXCR, one entry per CDR3 protein. The sample yields 60,000 to 75,000 distinct CDR3 sequences, roughly 18% seen once. Source material: a population of CD138-negative cells sorted from bone marrow. All receptors derive from a donor over 35 with multiple myeloma. CDR3s include the opening cysteine and the closing phenylalanine or tryptophan. The order of the fields is CDR3 DNA, CDR3 protein, D gene, clone size, V gene, J gene. The D gene is left open where the match is weak. Expanded clones are given a class, and other clones once, few, many or no size at all.

CDR3nt: TGTGCCAGCAGCTTTGGGGTTGAGACCCAGTACTTC
CDR3aa: CASSFGVETQYF
d_gene: NA
abundance: many
v_gene: TRBV5-6
j_gene: TRBJ2-5

CDR3nt: TGTGCCAGTGCCCCCCTCCTAGTGACAGTGAACACTGAAGCTTTCTTT
CDR3aa: CASAPLLVTVNTEAFF
d_gene: NA
abundance: many
v_gene: TRBV19
j_gene: TRBJ1-1

CDR3nt: TGCAGTGCTAGGCGCGGCCCGAGTGAAGCTTTCTTT
CDR3aa: CSARRGPSEAFF
d_gene: NA
abundance: many
v_gene: TRBV20-1
j_gene: TRBJ1-1

CDR3nt: TGTGCCAGCCGGGACAGTGCCGCACTTAATGAAAAACTGTTTTTT
CDR3aa: CASRDSAALNEKLFF
d_gene: TRBD1
abundance: many
v_gene: TRBV19
j_gene: TRBJ1-4

CDR3nt: TGTGCCAGCAGCCCAACAACTACAGGGCGGAGGTACTATGGCTACACCTTC
CDR3aa: CASSPTTTGRRYYGYTF
d_gene: NA
abundance: many
v_gene: TRBV14
j_gene: TRBJ1-2

CDR3nt: TGTGCCAGCAGTTCTAGCGGGAGAACGGGAGGGTACAATGAGCAGTTCTTC
CDR3aa: CASSSSGRTGGYNEQFF
d_gene: TRBD2
abundance: many
v_gene: TRBV28
j_gene: TRBJ2-1

CDR3nt: TGCAGTGCTAGAAAGAACTATAGTCCCCCTGGGGCCAACGTCCTGACTTTC
CDR3aa: CSARKNYSPPGANVLTF
d_gene: NA
abundance: many
v_gene: TRBV20-1
j_gene: TRBJ2-6

CDR3nt: TGTGCCAGCACTTTAACGACCAAGCTCGACGAGCAGTACTTC
CDR3aa: CASTLTTKLDEQYF
d_gene: NA
abundance: many
v_gene: TRBV28
j_gene: TRBJ2-7

CDR3nt: TGCAGTGCTAGAGATCCGGCACAGGGGTCGTATGGCTACACCTTC
CDR3aa: CSARDPAQGSYGYTF
d_gene: TRBD1
abundance: few
v_gene: TRBV20-1
j_gene: TRBJ1-2

CDR3nt: TGTGCCAGCAGCTTAGATCCAGGGGCCAACGTCCTGACTTTC
CDR3aa: CASSLDPGANVLTF
d_gene: NA
abundance: many
v_gene: TRBV11-2
j_gene: TRBJ2-6

CDR3nt: TGTGCCAGCAGCTCAAGGCAGGGGCCCGAAGCTTTCTTT
CDR3aa: CASSSRQGPEAFF
d_gene: NA
abundance: NA
v_gene: TRBV7-6
j_gene: TRBJ1-1

CDR3nt: TGTGCCAGCAGCTTCTCCGGGACAGGGCACAATGAGCAGTTCTTC
CDR3aa: CASSFSGTGHNEQFF
d_gene: TRBD1
abundance: medium-sized
v_gene: TRBV11-3
j_gene: TRBJ2-1

CDR3nt: TGTGCCAGCAGTGCTACAGGGGATACCGGGGAGCTGTTTTTT
CDR3aa: CASSATGDTGELFF
d_gene: TRBD1
abundance: many
v_gene: TRBV6-4
j_gene: TRBJ2-2

CDR3nt: TGTGCCAGCTCACCCGATCCAGGGGCCTCGAACACTGAAGCTTTCTTT
CDR3aa: CASSPDPGASNTEAFF
d_gene: NA
abundance: few
v_gene: TRBV18
j_gene: TRBJ1-1

CDR3nt: TGCAGTGCCCCTCCGGGACTAGCGGCCTTCCAAGAGACCCAGTACTTC
CDR3aa: CSAPPGLAAFQETQYF
d_gene: TRBD2
abundance: many
v_gene: TRBV20-1
j_gene: TRBJ2-5

CDR3nt: TGTGCCAGCAGTAACAGGGGGACCTTTAGCAATCAGCCCCAGCATTTT
CDR3aa: CASSNRGTFSNQPQHF
d_gene: TRBD1
abundance: many
v_gene: TRBV7-2
j_gene: TRBJ1-5

CDR3nt: TGTGCCAGCAGTCGCGGACCGACGCCAGCCTACGAGCAGTACTTC
CDR3aa: CASSRGPTPAYEQYF
d_gene: NA
abundance: few
v_gene: TRBV12-3/TRBV12-4
j_gene: TRBJ2-7

CDR3nt: TGCAGTGCGCAGGGCAGCTACACCTTC
CDR3aa: CSAQGSYTF
d_gene: NA
abundance: NA
v_gene: TRBV20-1
j_gene: TRBJ1-2